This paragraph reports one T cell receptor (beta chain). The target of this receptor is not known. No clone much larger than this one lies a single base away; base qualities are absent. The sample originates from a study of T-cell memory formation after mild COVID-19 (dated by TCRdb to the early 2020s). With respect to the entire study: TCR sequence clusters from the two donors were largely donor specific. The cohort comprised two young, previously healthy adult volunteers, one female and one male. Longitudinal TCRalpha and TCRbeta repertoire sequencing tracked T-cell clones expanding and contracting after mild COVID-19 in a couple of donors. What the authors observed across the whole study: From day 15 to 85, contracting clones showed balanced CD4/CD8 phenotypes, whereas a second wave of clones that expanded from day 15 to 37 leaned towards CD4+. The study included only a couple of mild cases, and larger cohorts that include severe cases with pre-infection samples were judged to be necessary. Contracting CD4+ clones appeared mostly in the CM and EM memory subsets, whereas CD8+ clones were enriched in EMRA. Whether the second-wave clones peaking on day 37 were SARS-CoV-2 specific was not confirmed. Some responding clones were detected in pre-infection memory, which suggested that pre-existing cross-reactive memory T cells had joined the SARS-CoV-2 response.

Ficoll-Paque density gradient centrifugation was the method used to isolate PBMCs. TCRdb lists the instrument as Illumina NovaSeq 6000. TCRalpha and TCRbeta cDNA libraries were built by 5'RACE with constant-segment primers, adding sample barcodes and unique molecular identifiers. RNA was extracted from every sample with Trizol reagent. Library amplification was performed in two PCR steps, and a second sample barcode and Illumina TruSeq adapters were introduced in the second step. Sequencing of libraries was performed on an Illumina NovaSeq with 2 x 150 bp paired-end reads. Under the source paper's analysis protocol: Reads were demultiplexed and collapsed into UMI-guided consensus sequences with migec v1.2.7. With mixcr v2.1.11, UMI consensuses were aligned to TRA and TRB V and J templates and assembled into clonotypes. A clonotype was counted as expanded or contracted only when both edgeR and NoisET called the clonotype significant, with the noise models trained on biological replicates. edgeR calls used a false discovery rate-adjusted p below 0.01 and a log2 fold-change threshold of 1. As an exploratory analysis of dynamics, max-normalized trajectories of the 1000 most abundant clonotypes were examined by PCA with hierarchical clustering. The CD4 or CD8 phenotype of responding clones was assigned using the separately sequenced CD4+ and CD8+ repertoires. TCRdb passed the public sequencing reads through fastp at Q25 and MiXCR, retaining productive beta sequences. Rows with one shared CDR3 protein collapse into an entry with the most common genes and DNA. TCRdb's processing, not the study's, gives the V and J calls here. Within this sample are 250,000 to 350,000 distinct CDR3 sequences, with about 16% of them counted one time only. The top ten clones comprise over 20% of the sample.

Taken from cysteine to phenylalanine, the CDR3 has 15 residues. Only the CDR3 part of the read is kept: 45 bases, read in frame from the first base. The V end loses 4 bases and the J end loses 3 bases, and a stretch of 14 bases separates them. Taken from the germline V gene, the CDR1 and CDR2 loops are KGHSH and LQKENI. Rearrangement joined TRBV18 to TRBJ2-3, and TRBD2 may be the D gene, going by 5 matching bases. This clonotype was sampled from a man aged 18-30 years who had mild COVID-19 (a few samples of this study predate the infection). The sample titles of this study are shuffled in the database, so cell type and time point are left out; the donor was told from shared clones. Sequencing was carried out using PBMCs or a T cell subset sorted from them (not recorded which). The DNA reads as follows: TGTGCCAGCTCACGGCGGGTGGAAACAACAGATACGCAGTATTTT. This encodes CASSRRVETTDTQYF.